This T cell receptor (beta chain) appears in the sequencing data of a study of cytomegalovirus exposure and HLA in healthy donors. Germline V gives CDR1 MNHNY, CDR2 SVGAGI (reference sequence). The CDR3 length is 14 residues. The V and J ends lost 5 bases and 6 bases respectively, with 16 bases between them. Worth noting for this clone: The antigen remains undetermined.

PCR primers comprised 60 Vbeta and 13 Jbeta primers. TCRdb keeps only in-frame clones here, not all; method: immunoSEQ multiplex PCR. This table has some 44,000 clones, about nine tenths appearing once. Whereas donors were nominally healthy upon sampling, unrecorded immune exposures were probable. Findings and caveats of the study: In a later analysis, compared with equally common non-associated chains, HLA-associated beta chains were more expanded. After further analysis at a later stage, around 17,000 TCR beta sequences were associated with HLA alleles at 0.05 false discovery rate. Specific recognition of CMV antigens was confirmed in vitro for a few chains (all CMV-associated).

The sample was PBMCs. The chain couples TRBV6-6 to TRBJ1-2, with D possibly matching TRBD1 (5 bases). The origin of this receptor is a woman in her thirties or forties in good health and CMV-seropositive. The CDR3 nucleotides are TGTGCCAGCAGTAAACCTAACACGGGGGATGGCTACACCTTC. Protein sequence: CASSKPNTGDGYTF.